This T cell receptor (beta chain) is from a study of identical twins. The germline CDR1 and CDR2 sequences are MNHEY and SMNVEV (reference sequence). Deletions cut 9 bases from V and 0 bases from J, with 12 bases between. This CDR3 is built from 15 residues. TCRdb reprocessed the 5' RACE reads with MiXCR, giving one entry per CDR3 protein. Seen here are more than 1.5 million distinct CDR3 sequences, about 32% observed once, and the top ten hold over 0.25%. The gene calls are TRBV27 and TRBJ2-6, with D possibly matching TRBD1 (5 bases). The sample comprised cord blood. The TCR comes from a newborn girl in good health. The CDR3 nucleotides read TGTGCCAGTAACAGGAACCGCTCTGGGGCCAACGTCCTGACTTTC. Translation gives CASNRNRSGANVLTF.